Each of the 16 T cell receptor beta chains below was sequenced from the same sample in a study of OX40 agonist ivuxolimab in advanced cancers. Data came from immunoSEQ multiplex PCR; TCRdb stores just in-frame clones and leaves some out. The sample shows some 90,000 clones, roughly 89% of them seen only once. Sequencing used CD4+ or CD8+ T cells sorted from blood, obtained in a trial of the OX40 agonist ivuxolimab. These receptors were collected from an adult with an advanced solid tumor such as melanoma, head and neck, liver or kidney cancer.

V usage is TRBV28 and J usage is TRBJ1-2, with a weak D call TRBD1 (6 bases). Germline loops: CDR1 MDHEN, CDR2 SYDVKM. The CDR3 sequence is 14 residues long. V was trimmed by 7 bases and J by 4 bases, leaving 16 bases between them. This CDR3 is CASTLFRGPYGYTF. The DNA of the CDR3 is TGTGCCAGCACCTTATTCCGGGGGCCCTATGGCTACACCTTC.

The chain links TRBV25-1 to TRBJ2-1, with TRBD1 as a possible D gene (5 bases). Germline CDR1 MGHDK, CDR2 SYGVNS. V lost 3 bases to trimming and J lost 7 bases, with 10 bases between them. This CDR3 is built from 13 residues. CDR3 sequence reads: CASSELRVNEQFF. CDR3 DNA: TGTGCCAGCAGTGAGCTCAGGGTTAATGAGCAGTTCTTC.

The gene calls are TRBV6-1 and TRBJ2-1, with no clear D. Trimming took 0 bases from V and 0 from J, leaving 15 bases between them. This CDR3 comprises 18 residues. Germline V gives CDR1 MNHNS, CDR2 SASEGT. The CDR3 DNA is TGTGCCAGCAGTGAAGCGCTTCGAGGCGGCAGCTCCTACAATGAGCAGTTCTTC. As protein: CASSEALRGGSSYNEQFF.

The chain uses TRBV9 and TRBJ2-1; 8 bases match TRBD1. Germline CDR1 is SGDLS and CDR2 is YYNGEE. V shed 4 bases and J 15 bases; nucleotides not matched to a gene: 15. The CDR3 covers 14 residues. DNA of the CDR3: TGTGCCAGCAGCCCTACCCTCGACCGGGACAGGCCGTTCTTC. Its protein is CASSPTLDRDRPFF.

CDR3 sequence: CASSPPGGSEQFF. The CDR3 coding sequence is TGTGCCAGCTCACCACCTGGCGGTAGTGAGCAGTTCTTC. V and J are TRBV18 and TRBJ2-1; unclear D gene. Germline-derived CDR1 and CDR2 are KGHSH and LQKENI. The CDR3 runs to 13 residues. The germline V and J ends were trimmed by 0 bases and 9 bases, with 9 bases remaining between them.

The sample holds one count of this clone. The chain joins TRBV29-1 to TRBJ2-7; tentatively, D is TRBD1 or TRBD2 (5 bases each). Trimming cost V 4 bases and J 2 bases, with 21 bases left between them. CDR1 and CDR2 (germline): SQVTM, ANQGSEA. The CDR3 is 16 amino acids. The CDR3 DNA reads TGCAGCGTTGGGGGAGCGCCGGGACGGATGACCTACGAGCAGTACTTC. It encodes CSVGGAPGRMTYEQYF.

The chain employs TRBV5-4 and TRBJ2-7; TRBD1 agrees at 8 bases. CDR3 size: 17 residues. Germline CDR1 SGHNT, CDR2 YYREEE (reference sequence). The V and J ends lost 3 bases and 5 bases, in that order; junction bases with no gene match: 16. This CDR3 is CASSSRGLGSGLHEQYF. Written as DNA, the CDR3 is TGTGCCAGCAGCTCCAGGGGGCTCGGTAGCGGCCTACACGAGCAGTACTTC.

This chain uses TRBV28 with TRBJ2-3; D may be TRBD1 (5 bases). Germline V gene data show CDR1 as MDHEN and CDR2 as SYDVKM. This CDR3 region has 13 residues. Trimming shortened V by 5 bases and J by 7 bases, and 13 bases separated the two germline ends. The CDR3 loop reads CASSPRTSHTQYF. CDR3 DNA sequence: TGTGCCAGCAGTCCCCGGACATCGCATACGCAGTATTTT.

This chain uses TRBV16 with TRBJ1-1; no clear D. In germline, CDR1 is KGHSY, CDR2 FQNENV. The germline V and J ends were trimmed by 1 base and 1 base, with 7 bases remaining between them. This CDR3 comprises 14 residues. In nucleotides, the CDR3 is TGTGCCAGCAGCCAATTTGGGGAGAACACTGAAGCTTTCTTT. Translating gives CASSQFGENTEAFF.

The rearrangement links TRBV6-1 to TRBJ1-5; tentatively, D is TRBD1 (5 bases). The CDR3 covers 15 residues. Trimming shortened V by 6 bases and J by 0 bases, and 12 bases separated the two germline ends. Germline values: CDR1 MNHNS, CDR2 SASEGT. CDR3 coding DNA: TGTGCCAGCAGGGAGGCAGGGTATAGCAATCAGCCCCAGCATTTT. This translates into CASREAGYSNQPQHF.

The chain combines TRBV27 with TRBJ2-2; 10 bases fit TRBD1. After removal of 6 bases from V and 1 base from J, the junction contained 5 bases not matched to a gene. This CDR3 region has 16 residues. Germline CDR1 MNHEY, CDR2 SMNVEV (reference sequence). The CDR3 region has the DNA TGTGCCAGCAGCCGACAGGGGGCCTTGAACACCGGGGAGCTGTTTTTT. Translated, it gives CASSRQGALNTGELFF.

The CDR3 nucleotides read TGTGCCAGTAGTATAGCAGGGAATCAAGAGACCCAGTACTTC. Its protein product is CASSIAGNQETQYF. The chain links TRBV19 to TRBJ2-5, with a tentative D call TRBD1 (5 bases). CDR1 and CDR2 (germline): LNHDA, SQIVND (reference sequence). The ends were cut back, 1 base at V and 2 bases at J, with 8 bases in the middle. The CDR3 contains 14 residues.

This rearrangement joins TRBV6-5 to TRBJ2-2; D remains ambiguous. The CDR3 spans 14 residues. Trimming shortened V by 8 bases and J by 8 bases, and 18 bases separated the two germline ends. Germline V lookup: CDR1 MNHEY, CDR2 SVGAGI. CDR3 in DNA: TGTGCCAGCCGGGCCACAGCCCTCCAAGGGGAGCTGTTTTTT. Its protein product is CASRATALQGELFF.

The chain carries TRBV18 and TRBJ1-2, with D possibly being TRBD1 (5 bases). The germline CDR1 and CDR2 sequences are KGHSH and LQKENI. The CDR3 has 11 residues. Between the trimmed V and J ends, which lost 6 bases and 8 bases, there was a span of 10 bases. The CDR3 coding sequence is TGTGCCAGCTCCCCCGGGGCCGGCTACACCTTC. Translating it yields CASSPGAGYTF.

The gene calls are TRBV28 and TRBJ2-5; either TRBD1 or TRBD2 may fit D (5 bases each). Gene TRBJ2-7 matches the end of the DNA better, so the J call may be wrong. The CDR3 extends over 16 amino acids. Germline assignment: CDR1 MDHEN and CDR2 SYDVKM. In DNA, the CDR3 is TGTGCCAGCAGTTTCATCGGGACGGTTGCTTCCTACGAGCAGTACTTC. Protein sequence: CASSFIGTVASYEQYF.

In its sample, this clone was seen a few times. The chain employs TRBV6-5 and TRBJ2-3; 8 bases match TRBD1. The CDR3 length is 11 residues. With V trimmed by 6 bases and J by 9 bases, 2 bases remained unmatched. Germline V gene data show CDR1 as MNHEY and CDR2 as SVGAGI. CDR3 coding DNA: TGTGCCAGCAGAACAGGGGGGACGCAGTATTTT. Translating it yields CASRTGGTQYF.